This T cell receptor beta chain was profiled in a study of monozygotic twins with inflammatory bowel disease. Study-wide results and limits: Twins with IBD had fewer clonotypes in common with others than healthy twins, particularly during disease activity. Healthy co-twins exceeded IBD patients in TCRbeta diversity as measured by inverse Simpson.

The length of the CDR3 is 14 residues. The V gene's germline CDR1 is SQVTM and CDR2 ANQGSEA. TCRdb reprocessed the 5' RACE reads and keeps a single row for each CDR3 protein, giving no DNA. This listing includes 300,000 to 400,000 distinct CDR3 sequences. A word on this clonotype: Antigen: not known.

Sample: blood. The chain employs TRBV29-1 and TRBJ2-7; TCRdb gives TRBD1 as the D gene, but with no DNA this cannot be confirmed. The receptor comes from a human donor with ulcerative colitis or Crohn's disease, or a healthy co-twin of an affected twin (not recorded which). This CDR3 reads CSARDRDASYEQYF.